A few counts support the clone carrying this T cell receptor (beta chain). Profiling relied on immunoSEQ multiplex PCR, and the TCRdb table lists in-frame clones only, not all of them. The table records over a thousand clones, approximately 20% of them present only once. The germline CDR1 and CDR2 sequences are MNHGY and SAAAGT. The CDR3 is made up of 13 amino acids. Trimming took off 7 bases at V and 8 bases at J, with 17 bases between the two ends. The sample originates from a study of sequential checkpoint blockade in melanoma. About the study: TCRβ was sequenced from DNA of about 94 pretreatment tumors.

Indicated treatment: randomized to nivolumab then ipilimumab (arm A) or the reverse (arm B). No patient had prior DNA-damaging chemotherapy. This specimen consisted of tumor tissue (inferred from file names), obtained from a patient given nivolumab and ipilimumab in sequence. The source of this sequence is a human donor with melanoma. The V gene is TRBV6-8, the J gene TRBJ1-1; TRBD1 might be the D (6 bases). The CDR3 protein is CASTPPLGAEAFF. The CDR3 region has the DNA TGTGCCAGCACCCCCCCTTTGGGGGCCGAAGCTTTCTTT.